This T cell receptor beta chain was captured by sequencing in a study of radiotherapy plus CTLA-4 blockade in lung cancer. Participants had chemo-refractory metastatic non-small-cell lung cancer and were treated with focal radiation plus ipilimumab CTLA-4 blockade. V lost 5 bases and J lost 7; bases outside the gene matches: 13. CDR1 is SGHTA and CDR2 is FQGNSA in the germline V gene. The length of the CDR3 is 17 residues. Libraries were prepared by immunoSEQ multiplex PCR; TCRdb keeps only in-frame clonotypes and omits some of them. In the table there are about 95,000 clones, around 86% of which are singletons.

This specimen consisted of peripheral blood, obtained from a patient treated with radiotherapy plus ipilimumab. The V call is TRBV7-2, the J call TRBJ2-3; TRBD1 agrees at 12 bases. The receptor was isolated from a human donor with non-small cell lung cancer who had a partial response to radiotherapy plus ipilimumab. CDR3 DNA: TGTGCCAGCAGCGAGGGACAGGGGGCTAGCGGGACCAATACGCAGTATTTT. This gives the protein CASSEGQGASGTNTQYF.